The text below deals with one TCR beta chain. Its specificity is not known. Germline V gives CDR1 SNHLY, CDR2 FYNNEI. This CDR3 has 15 amino acids. V lost 7 bases and J 0 bases, leaving 10 bases between the germline ends. Only in-frame clones appear in the TCRdb table, and some are missing; sequencing was by immunoSEQ multiplex PCR. The repertoire holds millions of clones, with 80% to 95% as singletons. The data belong to a study of shared clonotypes between healthy human individuals. Study at large: The study used three CD4 naive, three CD4 memory, two CD8 naive and one CD8 memory plate per donor.

Study-level results: Genetic and exposure-history diversity was limited by the small donor number. Clonotype sharing among the donors was expected to vary with sequencing depth. The sole specimen, blood, was sampled, and tissue repertoires likely differ.

This chain links TRBV2 with TRBJ2-6, with TRBD1 as a possible D gene (5 bases). Sequencing was done on a sample of naive CD4+ T cells from PBMCs. Regarding subset: CD45RA+ positively selected. The receptor's source is a man between 18 and 35 years old in good health. Some clones in this sample may be carry-over from other donors' samples. The CDR3 nucleotides are TGTGCCAGCACCGCAGACAGCTCTGGGGCCAACGTCCTGACTTTC. Encoded protein: CASTADSSGANVLTF.